Each of the 3 T cell receptor beta chains below was sequenced from the same sample in a study of cytomegalovirus exposure and HLA in healthy donors. The primer mix had 60 Vbeta and 13 Jbeta primers. This table comes from immunoSEQ multiplex PCR, and its TCRdb copy is limited to in-frame clones, with some not included. The table has around 14,000 clones, roughly 60% seen once. Sequencing was performed on PBMCs. Receptors were obtained from a woman aged 50 to 65 in good health and CMV-seropositive.

This clone was observed a few times. V gene TRBV5-4 combines with J gene TRBJ2-3, with 9 positions matching TRBD1. The J segment lost 6 bases and the V segment lost 4 bases, leaving 12 bases of the junction unmatched. This CDR3 is 16 amino acids long. CDR1 is SGHNT and CDR2 is YYREEE in the germline V gene (reference sequence). The CDR3 bases are TGTGCCAGCAGCCTATTGCTAGGGACAGGGACCGATACGCAGTATTTT. This gives the protein CASSLLLGTGTDTQYF.

This chain uses TRBV27 with TRBJ2-6; D ambiguous. The CDR3 runs 12 residues. Germline values: CDR1 MNHEY, CDR2 SMNVEV (reference sequence). With 9 bases removed from V and 2 bases from J, the gap between germline ends came to 5 bases. In DNA form, the CDR3 reads TGTGCCAGTCGTACTGGGGCCAACGTCCTGACTTTC. Encoded protein: CASRTGANVLTF.

This clone is deemed medium-sized. The chain is built from TRBV6-4 and TRBJ2-3, with TRBD2 identical over 10 bases. V gave up 4 bases and J gave up 1 base; unmatched junction bases: 2. Germline CDR1 is MRHNA and CDR2 is SNTAGT. The CDR3 totals 15 residues. The CDR3 DNA reads TGTGCCAGCAGTGCCGGGACTAGCGGCACAGATACGCAGTATTTT. This codes for CASSAGTSGTDTQYF.